Shown below are 5 T cell receptor beta chains from a single sample sequenced in a study of follicular helper T cells after annual influenza vaccination. The data were produced by immunoSEQ multiplex PCR, yet TCRdb's version contains in-frame clones alone and is incomplete. The sample has approximately 4,000 clones, roughly 80% seen once. The time point here: 2014-2015 season, 7 days after vaccination. Source: CXCR5- memory CD4+ T cells sorted from blood, taken 7 days after influenza vaccination. These receptors were obtained from an adult who received the influenza vaccine.

This sequence joins TRBV6-5 and TRBJ1-1; weak D call: TRBD1 (5 bases). The CDR3 loop spans 15 amino acids. V lost 8 bases and J lost 4, with 20 bases in between. Germline-derived CDR1 and CDR2 are MNHEY and SVGAGI. The CDR3 sequence: CASSMDSLGTTEAFF. CDR3 bases: TGTGCCAGCTCCATGGACTCCCTGGGGACCACTGAAGCTTTCTTT.

The chain employs TRBV19 and TRBJ1-6; maybe TRBD1 (6 bases). From germline, CDR1 is LNHDA and CDR2 SQIVND (reference sequence). The CDR3 runs 15 residues. The V gene lost 6 bases and the J gene lost 3 bases, with 12 bases spanning the gap. CDR3 amino acids: CASREGHRYNSPLHF. The CDR3 DNA sequence: TGTGCCAGTAGAGAGGGACACCGCTATAATTCACCCCTCCACTTT.

The V and J genes are TRBV7-9 and TRBJ2-1; 11 bases agree with TRBD1. CDR3 length: 18 residues. V lost 3 bases and J lost 7; bases outside the gene matches: 14. Germline CDR1 and CDR2: SEHNR and FQNEAQ (reference sequence). Here the CDR3 DNA reads TGTGCCAGCAGCTTGAAAATACCGGGGACAGGGGGTTCGAATGAGCAGTTCTTC. Protein: CASSLKIPGTGGSNEQFF. The whole variable domain, filled in from reference TRBV7-9 and TRBJ2-1, reads DTGVSQNPRHKITKRGQNVTFRCDPISEHNRLYWYRQTLGQGPEFLTYFQNEAQLEKSRLLSDRFSAERPKGSFSTLEIQRTEQGDSAMYLCASSLKIPGTGGSNEQFFGPGTRLTVL.

This clone appeared once. The gene calls are TRBV23-1 and TRBJ1-1, with 10 bases identical to TRBD1. TRBV23-1 is labeled an ORF, and its function is uncertain. This CDR3 has 17 residues. Unmatched junction bases numbered 8, after V lost 0 bases and J lost 4 bases. DNA for the CDR3: TGCGCCAGCAGTCAATCGACAGGGGGCTCTCGGGGCACTGAAGCTTTCTTT. Translating it yields CASSQSTGGSRGTEAFF.

This clone was detected only once. The chain employs TRBV28 and TRBJ1-2, with a possible D match to TRBD1 (5 bases). Germline-derived CDR1 and CDR2 are MDHEN and SYDVKM. CDR3 length: 13 residues. The V and J ends lost 4 bases and 5 bases respectively, with 11 bases between them. DNA of the CDR3: TGTGCCAGCAGTTCAGACAGCCTTTATGGCTACACCTTC. Protein: CASSSDSLYGYTF.